The source of this T cell receptor (beta chain) is a study of prognosis after radiotherapy for stage I lung cancer. The TCR beta CDR3 region was amplified from genomic DNA, with two rounds of multiplex PCR being used for the amplification. Primers (each specific to one TRBV or TRBJ gene) were used in first-round PCR. TCRdb recomputed calls from the multiplex PCR reads with MiXCR, one row per CDR3 protein. This sample has 8,500 to 13,000 distinct CDR3 sequences, with approximately 50% found just once. The CDR3 runs to 18 residues. V gave up 3 bases and J gave up 2 bases; unmatched junction bases: 8. The germline V gene has CDR1 SGDLS and CDR2 YYNGEE.

The sequences come from PBMCs, collected before or after stereotactic body radiation therapy (not recorded which). The clonotype comes from a donor aged 50 or older with non-small cell lung cancer. The chain combines TRBV9 with TRBJ2-7, with 16 bases aligning to TRBD2. The CDR3 coding sequence is TGTGCCAGCAGCGCCGGGACTAGCGGGAGGGCTCAAGCCTACGAGCAGTACTTC. Its protein product is CASSAGTSGRAQAYEQYF.